In this sample, the clone carrying this TCR beta chain turned up many times. Its antigen remains unidentified. These data are taken from a study of T-cell reconstitution after alpha-beta-depleted transplantation in children. Notes on the study in general: Reportedly, roughly two months post-transplant, alpha-beta T cells arose from several hundred expanded graft clones. A year had passed since transplant, and T-cell counts and diversity by then came mostly from newly produced T cells. Some patients showed high day-60 TCRbeta diversity, which derived from surviving recipient T cells and thymic progenitors.

For TCRbeta, the library was prepared with unique molecular identifiers. TCRdb redid the calling of the PCR reads with MiXCR, one entry per CDR3 protein. The table records about 600,000 distinct CDR3 sequences, over 10% of them present only once. Germline V gene sequence: CDR1 SGHTA, CDR2 FQGNSA. The V end was cut by 0 bases, the J end by 9 bases, with 12 bases between. The CDR3 has 14 residues. The sequence was collected from a male patient under 18 who had a stem cell transplant for acute myeloid leukemia, so the T cells may come from the graft donor. The chain carries TRBV7-2 and TRBJ2-1; a possible D gene is TRBD2 (5 bases). Here the sequenced sample was PBMCs, mostly from graft donor cells, taken 360 days after TCRalphabeta/CD19-depleted stem cell transplant. The CDR3 nucleotides read TGTGCCAGCAGCTTAGCTGGGCTAGCAGGTGAGCAGTTCTTC. It codes for CASSLAGLAGEQFF.